Listed below are T cell receptor beta chains from one sample, sequenced in a study of blood T cell repertoires in COVID-19. Only in-frame clones appear in the TCRdb table, and some are missing; sequencing was by immunoSEQ multiplex PCR. The data contain some 180,000 clones, 87% of them singletons. The sample comprised peripheral blood. These receptors originate from a man in his fifties or sixties with active or convalescent COVID-19. The conserved cysteine and the conserved F or W are not part of the CDR3 here. Fields, in order: D gene, V gene, J gene, CDR3 protein. The D gene is left open where the match is weak.

>.|TRBV27|TRBJ1-3
ASSLSTGSSGNTIY
>TRBD1|TRBV5-1|TRBJ2-2
ASSAGRDRAPTGELF
>TRBD1|TRBV19|TRBJ1-2
ASSLNDRVWYGYT
>.|TRBV19|TRBJ1-4
ASARRGIEKLF
>TRBD1|TRBV14|TRBJ2-7
ASSRDRVSYEQY
>TRBD1|TRBV28|TRBJ2-3
ASSSPGTGRGDTQY
>TRBD1|TRBV7-3|TRBJ2-4
ASSFGQGLAKNIQY
>.|TRBV7-7|TRBJ2-5
ASSPSEGRGETQY
>TRBD1|TRBV6-5|TRBJ1-6
ASRAGQHRNSPLH
>TRBD1|TRBV29-1|TRBJ1-2
SVGSSARGKNGYT
>TRBD1|TRBV5-1|TRBJ1-3
ASSLNWDRSSGNTIY
>.|TRBV7-3|TRBJ2-3
ASSLSIRDTQY
>.|TRBV4-1|TRBJ2-6
ASSQDGLPAEANVLT
>.|TRBV2|TRBJ1-5
ASSEVTVSNQPQH
>TRBD1|TRBV6-6|TRBJ1-1
ASSSPDRGTEAF
>TRBD1|TRBV5-1|TRBJ1-4
ASSPTGWEKLF
>TRBD1|TRBV6-1|TRBJ2-3
ASSDTGASWDTQY
>.|TRBV19|TRBJ1-5
ASSPRDLNQPQH
>.|TRBV5-1|TRBJ2-1
ASSPSGDNEQF
>.|TRBV20-1|TRBJ1-1
SASSGTEAF
>.|TRBV5-6|TRBJ1-5
ASSLTGTRQPQH
>.|TRBV3-1/TRBV3-2|TRBJ1-4
ASSLSGIGEKLF
>TRBD1|TRBV5-4|TRBJ1-1
ASSLATGGYTEAF
>.|TRBV6-5|TRBJ1-4
ASKTGNEKLF
>.|TRBV5-1|TRBJ2-3
ASSLARDTQY
>.|TRBV5-1|TRBJ2-3
ASSGGGTDTQY
>.|TRBV19|TRBJ1-6
ASSSTQHNSPLH
>.|TRBV2|TRBJ1-1
ASSILGVGMGAF
>.|TRBV3-1/TRBV3-2|TRBJ1-1
ASSHEQVMNTEAF
>.|TRBV19|TRBJ1-3
ASSISGPATRGNTIY
>.|TRBV19|TRBJ2-4
ASSIVALSSKNIQY
>.|TRBV4-1|TRBJ2-5
ASSSRLVQETQY
>.|TRBV7-2|TRBJ1-6
ASSNRASPLH
>.|TRBV5-1|TRBJ2-2
ASSLGAGTGELF
>.|TRBV7-2|TRBJ2-5
ASSLVAAGETQY
>TRBD1|TRBV12-3/TRBV12-4|TRBJ1-5
ASGTEGWPQH
>TRBD1|TRBV2|TRBJ1-3
ASSLTGVGNTIY
>.|TRBV24-1|TRBJ1-2
ATSDPSREPSYT
>.|TRBV10-1|TRBJ2-5
ASSPTVGGHEETQY
>.|TRBV24-1|TRBJ2-2
ATSDPPRGTGELF
>.|TRBV5-4|TRBJ1-1
ATTVNTEAF
>TRBD1|TRBV30|TRBJ1-3
AWDRGLGNTIY